The clone carrying this TCR beta chain showed up many times. One junction end does not reproduce the germline sequence, and a read error may be involved. The entry originates in a study of human T cells and chemical hapten exposure. Time point given: healthy volunteer bleed at 6 weeks. Before extraction, the whole blood was not fractionated, and total RNA was taken from it. Single cDNA molecules in the library carried unique molecular identifiers attached during preparation. Original handling: Samples held a median of around 96,000 TCRs, range about 20,000–690,600. One entry per CDR3 protein, called by TCRdb with MiXCR from the RACE reads. The V and J calls come from TCRdb's annotation, not from the publication. The sample lists under 45,000 distinct CDR3 sequences; around 5.5% were seen once. This CDR3 is built from 14 residues. The germline gives CDR1 SGHNT, CDR2 YYREEE (reference sequence).

Material: whole blood. The receptor comes from a human donor in good health. Some clones in this sample may be carry-over from other donors' samples. The chain is built from TRBV5-4 and TRBJ2-3, with TRBD2 identical over 8 bases. The CDR3 spells CASSLGTSIDTQYF. The CDR3 region has the DNA TGTGCCAGCAGCTTGGGGACTAGCATAGATACGCAGTATTTT.